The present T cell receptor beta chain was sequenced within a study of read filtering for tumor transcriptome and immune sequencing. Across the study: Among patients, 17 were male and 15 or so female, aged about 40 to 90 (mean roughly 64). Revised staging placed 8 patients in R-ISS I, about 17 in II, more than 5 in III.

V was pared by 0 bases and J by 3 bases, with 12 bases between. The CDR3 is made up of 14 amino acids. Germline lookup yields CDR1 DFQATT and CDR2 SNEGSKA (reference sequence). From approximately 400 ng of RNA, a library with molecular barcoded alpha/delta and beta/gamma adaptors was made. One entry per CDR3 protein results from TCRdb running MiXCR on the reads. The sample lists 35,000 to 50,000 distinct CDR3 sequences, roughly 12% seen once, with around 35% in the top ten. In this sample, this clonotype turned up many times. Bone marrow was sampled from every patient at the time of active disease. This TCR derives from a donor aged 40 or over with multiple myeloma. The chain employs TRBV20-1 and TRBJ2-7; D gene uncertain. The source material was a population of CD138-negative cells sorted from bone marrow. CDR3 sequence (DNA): TGCAGTGCTAGAGATCCACGGGTCGACTACGAGCAGTACTTC. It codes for CSARDPRVDYEQYF.